This is a list of T cell receptor beta chains from one sample in a study of shared clonotypes between healthy human individuals. Generated by immunoSEQ multiplex PCR, the TCRdb table keeps only in-frame clones and is missing some. Among a few million clones listed, around 90% were seen once. Sequencing used naive CD4+ T cells from PBMCs. Receptor source: a man aged 18-30 years in good health. Some clones in this sample may be carry-over from other donors' samples. The CDR3 runs from the conserved cysteine through the conserved F or W. The D gene is left open where the match is weak. Where a row states a size, it is once, few, many or the class of an expanded clone; other rows omit it.

d_gene,abundance,j_gene,v_gene,CDR3nt,CDR3aa
NA,few,TRBJ1-1,TRBV28,TGTGCCAGCGGACCCAGGGTTACTGAAGCTTTCTTT,CASGPRVTEAFF
NA,NA,TRBJ2-1,TRBV5-1,TGCGCCAGCAGCTTGGAACCGGAAAATGAGCAGTTCTTC,CASSLEPENEQFF
NA,NA,TRBJ2-1,TRBV5-1,TGCGCCAGCAGCACCCCGACAGATAACAATGAGCAGTTCTTC,CASSTPTDNNEQFF
TRBD1,NA,TRBJ2-1,TRBV29-1,TGCAGCGTCTCGGACAGGGAATCATACAATGAGCAGTTCTTC,CSVSDRESYNEQFF
NA,NA,TRBJ1-1,TRBV11-2,TGTGCCAGCAGCTGGCCCAGAGCCACTGAAGCTTTCTTT,CASSWPRATEAFF
NA,NA,TRBJ1-2,TRBV18,TGTGCCAGCTCCGCCTTGGCGGGGGATGGCTACACCTTC,CASSALAGDGYTF
NA,NA,TRBJ1-2,TRBV5-6,TGTGCCAGCAGCTTGGGGGGGCAGGGGCCCTATGGCTACACCTTC,CASSLGGQGPYGYTF
TRBD2,once,TRBJ2-3,TRBV10-3,TGTGCCATCAGTGAGTCGATTCCCAGCGAGATGCGGGAGCCTGGAGATACGCAGTATTTT,CAISESIPSEMREPGDTQYF
NA,NA,TRBJ1-1,TRBV5-1,TGCGCCAGCAGCTTGGCGGGTCGTGAAGCTTTCTTT,CASSLAGREAFF
TRBD1,NA,TRBJ2-7,TRBV5-1,TGCGCCAGCAGCTTCTTCCCAGAAGGACAGGGGGATGGCGAGCAGTACTTC,CASSFFPEGQGDGEQYF
TRBD1,NA,TRBJ2-4,TRBV10-3,TGTGCCATCAGTGAAGGGGGGACAGGGGGAAGGAGAGCCAAAAACATTCAGTACTTC,CAISEGGTGGRRAKNIQYF
NA,NA,TRBJ1-5,TRBV15,TGTGCCACCAGCTTTCAACAGGTTCAGCCCCAGCATTTT,CATSFQQVQPQHF
NA,NA,TRBJ2-3,TRBV6-1,TGTGCCAGCAGTGAAAGGCACTCGGATACGCAGTATTTT,CASSERHSDTQYF
TRBD1,NA,TRBJ2-2,TRBV2,TGTGCCAGCAGTGTACAGGGGTCAGGGGGTCCCGCCGGGGAGCTGTTTTTT,CASSVQGSGGPAGELFF
NA,once,TRBJ2-3,TRBV6-6,TGTGCCAGCAGTTACTCGCCGAGGAGCACAGATACGCAGTATTTT,CASSYSPRSTDTQYF
TRBD2,NA,TRBJ2-7,TRBV5-6,TGTGCCAGCACCCCTAGGCTAGCGGCAACCTACGAGCAGTACTTC,CASTPRLAATYEQYF
NA,NA,TRBJ1-4,TRBV28,TGTGCCAGCAGCTTAACGGGTGCAACTAATGAAAAACTGTTTTTT,CASSLTGATNEKLFF
NA,NA,TRBJ1-5,TRBV6-1,TGTGCCAGCAGTGACGTAGCCCCAGTCAATCAGCCCCAGCATTTT,CASSDVAPVNQPQHF
NA,NA,TRBJ1-4,TRBV28,TGTGCCAGCAGTTCCTCCCGGGTGGCGGGCGAAAAACTGTTTTTT,CASSSSRVAGEKLFF
NA,NA,TRBJ1-3,TRBV30,TGTGCCTTTACAGGGTCAAGGGCTGGAAACACCATATATTTT,CAFTGSRAGNTIYF
NA,NA,TRBJ1-2,TRBV5-1,TGCGCCAGCAGCTTGGAAGGCAGGGTGAACTATGGCTACACCTTC,CASSLEGRVNYGYTF
NA,NA,TRBJ1-5,TRBV28,TGTGCCAGCAGTCCCAAGGGGGGATTCTATAGCAATCAGCCCCAGCATTTT,CASSPKGGFYSNQPQHF
TRBD1,NA,TRBJ1-2,TRBV29-1,TGCAGCGTCCTGACAGGGCATGGCTACACCTTC,CSVLTGHGYTF
NA,NA,TRBJ2-3,TRBV28,TGTGCCAGCAGCCCGCACACAGATACGCAGTATTTT,CASSPHTDTQYF
NA,once,TRBJ2-2,TRBV2,TGTGCCAGCATGACAGGAATGAACACCGGGGAGCTGTTTTTT,CASMTGMNTGELFF
TRBD2,NA,TRBJ2-1,TRBV10-3,TGTGCCATCATGACTAGCGGTTTGTACAATGAGCAGTTCTTC,CAIMTSGLYNEQFF
TRBD2,NA,TRBJ2-7,TRBV6-1,TGTGCCAGCAGAAGACTAGCGGGATCCTACGAGCAGTACTTC,CASRRLAGSYEQYF
NA,NA,TRBJ1-2,TRBV5-6,TGTGCCAGCAGCTTGGAACAGTCGCTTGGCTACACCTTC,CASSLEQSLGYTF
NA,NA,TRBJ2-7,TRBV28,TGTGCCAGCAGCCGGGATCCATTTTACGAGCAGTACTTC,CASSRDPFYEQYF
NA,NA,TRBJ2-3,TRBV5-4,TGTGCCAGCAGCTTAGGTCGGTCCAGAAGCACAGATACGCAGTATTTT,CASSLGRSRSTDTQYF
NA,NA,TRBJ2-7,TRBV5-4,TGTGCCAGCAGCCCCATGGGGGGAAGCTCCTACGAGCAGTACTTC,CASSPMGGSSYEQYF
NA,NA,TRBJ2-7,TRBV28,TGTGCCAGCAGTTTGGCCGCCTACGAGCAGTACTTC,CASSLAAYEQYF
TRBD1,NA,TRBJ1-5,TRBV28,TGTGCCAGCAGTTTTTCCGGGACAGGGCGACAGCCCCAGCATTTT,CASSFSGTGRQPQHF
NA,once,TRBJ2-1,TRBV27,TGTGCCAGCAGCCCAACTAGCTACAATGAGCAGTTCTTC,CASSPTSYNEQFF
TRBD2,NA,TRBJ2-1,TRBV7-2,TGTGCCAGCAGCTTGAGACTAGCGGACTCCTACAATGAGCAGTTCTTC,CASSLRLADSYNEQFF
TRBD1,NA,TRBJ2-6,TRBV13,TGTGCCAGCAGCTCCCTACAGGGGGGTGGGGCCAACGTCCTGACTTTC,CASSSLQGGGANVLTF
NA,NA,TRBJ2-1,TRBV7-3,TGTGCCAGCAGCTTAGCCCGAGACAATGAGCAGTTCTTC,CASSLARDNEQFF
NA,NA,TRBJ1-5,TRBV2,TGTGCCAGCAGTGGGGGACCCTATAGCAATCAGCCCCAGCATTTT,CASSGGPYSNQPQHF
NA,NA,TRBJ1-2,TRBV25-1,TGTGCCAGCAGTTCAAATGGAGGCACAGGGCGAGGCTACACCTTC,CASSSNGGTGRGYTF
TRBD2,NA,TRBJ2-3,TRBV7-6,TGTGCCAGCAGCTTAGTTCGGGCTAGCGGGACTAGCACAGATACGCAGTATTTT,CASSLVRASGTSTDTQYF
NA,NA,TRBJ1-6,TRBV5-4,TGTGCCAGCAGAGAGGACAGCAGCTCCTATAATTCACCCCTCCACTTT,CASREDSSSYNSPLHF
NA,NA,TRBJ1-4,TRBV5-1,TGCGCCAGCAGCTTGGCGCCAGGGCAGGGTGAAAAACTGTTTTTT,CASSLAPGQGEKLFF
TRBD2,NA,TRBJ2-7,TRBV4-3,TGCGCCAGCAGCCGGGGACTAGCGGGTTCTACATCCTACGAGCAGTACTTC,CASSRGLAGSTSYEQYF
TRBD1,NA,TRBJ1-2,TRBV28,TGTGCCAGCAGTTTTCGAGACAGGGACTACTATGGCTACACCTTC,CASSFRDRDYYGYTF
NA,NA,TRBJ2-3,TRBV5-4,TGTGCCAGCAGGTTGAGAGGGCCCTATAGCACAGATACGCAGTATTTT,CASRLRGPYSTDTQYF
NA,few,TRBJ2-1,TRBV7-8,TGTGCCAGCACCCTAGCGCGGATCTACAATGAGCAGTTCTTC,CASTLARIYNEQFF
NA,NA,TRBJ2-3,TRBV30,TGTGCCTCGAGGTTGCCTGGAGATTTGATAGATACGCAGTATTTT,CASRLPGDLIDTQYF
TRBD2,NA,TRBJ2-5,TRBV7-6,TGTGCCAGCAGCTTAACGGGGGGACACCAAGAGACCCAGTACTTC,CASSLTGGHQETQYF
TRBD1,NA,TRBJ1-5,TRBV6-5,TGTGCCAGCAGGAGGGACAGCACAGGGCAGCCCCAGCATTTT,CASRRDSTGQPQHF
NA,NA,TRBJ2-7,TRBV7-2,TGTGCCAGCAGCTTAGGAGGGGCAGGCCCCTACGAGCAGTACTTC,CASSLGGAGPYEQYF
TRBD2,NA,TRBJ2-7,TRBV9,TGTGCCAGCAGCGTAGGGGGGACTAGCGGGATGAGCTCCTACGAGCAGTACTTC,CASSVGGTSGMSSYEQYF